The sequence of this T cell receptor beta chain was determined in a study of CD8+CD57+ T cells in acquired aplastic anemia. On the study more broadly: An average of 3.2 ug of DNA was obtained from sorted CD4+ and CD8+ cells. Notes on the study in general: Patients shared some 30 CD8+ CDR3 sequences with controls.

In the case of this clonotype: Its target is unknown.

Patients who underwent sequencing had shown CD8+CD57+ cell expansion by flow cytometry. Investigators profiled TCR beta VDJ and CDR3 from genomic DNA template. TCRdb reprocessed the reads with MiXCR, giving one entry per CDR3 protein. Of approximately 150,000 distinct CDR3 sequences listed, over 70% are singletons. The sequence derives from a human donor with aplastic anemia. Sequencing was performed on sorted CD4+, CD8+, or CD8+CD57+ T cells (not recorded which) from PBMCs.

The CDR3 DNA sequence: TGTGCCACCAGTGATTCCCCCCCTACAGGGAACTATGGCTACACCTTC. It is translated as CATSDSPPTGNYGYTF. This chain uses TRBV24-1 with TRBJ1-2; tentatively, D is TRBD1 (6 bases). This CDR3 has 16 residues. The germline V gene has CDR1 KGHDR and CDR2 SFDVKD. V was clipped by 2 bases and J by 2 bases, with 14 bases between them.